Included here is one TCR beta chain sequence, with context. The antigen remains unidentified. The CDR3 spans 16 residues. With 0 bases removed from V and 4 bases from J, the gap between germline ends came to 18 bases. Germline lookup yields CDR1 DFQATT and CDR2 SNEGSKA (reference sequence). The data originate from a study of T-cell memory formation after mild COVID-19. Background on the study: The two donors had largely donor-specific TCR clusters. Study-wide results and limits: That cross-reactive memory joined was suggested by some responding clones appearing in pre-infection memory. Most CD4+ clones that shrank were in CM and EM, while CD8+ ones turned up in EMRA.

5'RACE primed from the constant segment yielded TCR alpha and TCR beta cDNA libraries bearing sample barcodes and UMIs. TCRdb reprocessed the 5' RACE reads with MiXCR, giving one entry per CDR3 protein. The sample has about 260,000 distinct CDR3 sequences, roughly 15% seen once. This chain connects TRBV20-1 to TRBJ1-2; a weak D match, TRBD1 (6 bases). This TCR came from a young man who had mild COVID-19 (a few samples of this study predate the infection). Cell type and time point are not known. What was sequenced was PBMCs or a T cell subset sorted from them (not recorded which). CDR3 protein: CSARDRRAGASYGYTF. The CDR3 bases are TGCAGTGCTAGAGATCGCAGGGCAGGGGCGTCCTATGGCTACACCTTC.